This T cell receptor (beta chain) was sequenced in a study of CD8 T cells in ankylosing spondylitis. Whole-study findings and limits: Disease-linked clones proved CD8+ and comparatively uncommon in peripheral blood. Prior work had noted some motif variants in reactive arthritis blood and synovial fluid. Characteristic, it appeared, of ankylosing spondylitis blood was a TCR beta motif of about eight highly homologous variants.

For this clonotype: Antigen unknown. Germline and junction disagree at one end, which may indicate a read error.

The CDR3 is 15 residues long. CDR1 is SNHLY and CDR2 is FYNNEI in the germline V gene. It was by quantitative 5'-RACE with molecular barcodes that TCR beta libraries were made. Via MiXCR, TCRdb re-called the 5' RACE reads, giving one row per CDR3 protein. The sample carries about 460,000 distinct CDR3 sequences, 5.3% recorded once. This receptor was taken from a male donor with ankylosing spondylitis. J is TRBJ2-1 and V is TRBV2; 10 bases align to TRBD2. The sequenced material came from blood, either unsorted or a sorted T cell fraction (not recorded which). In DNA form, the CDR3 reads TGTGCCGGCAGTTTGGGACTAGCGACCTACAATGAGCAGTTCTTC. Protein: CAGSLGLATYNEQFF.